These T cell receptor beta chains were read from a single sample in a study of blood T cell repertoires in COVID-19. TCRdb's copy holds only in-frame clones and misses some; the assay was immunoSEQ multiplex PCR. The profile shows about 140,000 clones, approximately 83% of them singletons. Input material: peripheral blood. Receptor source: a woman in her sixties or seventies with acute or convalescent COVID-19. The CDR3 runs from the conserved cysteine through the conserved F or W.

V: TRBV5-1; J: TRBJ2-1; CDR3: CASREGRRVDGYNEQFF
V: TRBV24-1; J: TRBJ2-7; CDR3: CATSETGGNYEQYF
V: TRBV4-3; J: TRBJ1-2; CDR3: CASSQGRGYTF
V: TRBV6-5; J: TRBJ2-5; CDR3: CASSAGSMGQETQYF
V: TRBV5-6; J: TRBJ1-1; CDR3: CASSLAREPLNTEAFF
V: TRBV19; J: TRBJ1-4; CDR3: CASSIQTTNEKLFF
V: TRBV9; J: TRBJ2-5; CDR3: CASSERLAGGTQYF
V: TRBV2; J: TRBJ1-2; CDR3: CASSELAGGTYGYTF
V: TRBV5-4; J: TRBJ1-2; CDR3: CASSQGQGFPGIYGYTF
V: TRBV15; J: TRBJ2-3; CDR3: CATSGSQGFSTQYF
V: TRBV21-1; J: TRBJ2-1; CDR3: CASRSGTGSYNEQFF
V: TRBV27; J: TRBJ1-2; CDR3: CASSQGGVYGYTF
V: TRBV18; J: TRBJ2-3; CDR3: CASSPPERTSGDPYTQYF
V: TRBV28; J: TRBJ1-2; CDR3: CASSHGQGAVYYGYTF
V: TRBV30; J: TRBJ2-3; CDR3: CAWAIAGGPADTQYF
V: TRBV2; J: TRBJ1-2; CDR3: CASEGPVMDGYTF
V: TRBV5-1; J: TRBJ2-7; CDR3: CASSLTGQGLLDEQYF
V: TRBV24-1; J: TRBJ1-1; CDR3: CATSEADRGLLMNTEAFF
V: TRBV30; J: TRBJ2-5; CDR3: CAWSHGTSGRGETQYF
V: TRBV28; J: TRBJ2-1; CDR3: CASSHGTGESWEQFF
V: TRBV28; J: TRBJ1-1; CDR3: CASRTFRDYGTEAFF
V: TRBV27; J: TRBJ2-7; CDR3: CASSLFGSYEQYF
V: TRBV5-4; J: TRBJ2-1; CDR3: CASSPGLAEIYNEQFF
V: TRBV3-1/TRBV3-2; J: TRBJ2-7; CDR3: CASSLLMSYEQYF
V: TRBV7-9; J: TRBJ2-1; CDR3: CASSLGGSALGEQFF
V: TRBV9; J: TRBJ1-2; CDR3: CASSVGSTNYGYTF
V: TRBV3-1/TRBV3-2; J: TRBJ1-1; CDR3: CASSQGRTGVRGTEAFF
V: TRBV13; J: TRBJ2-1; CDR3: CASSASGEYNEQFF
V: TRBV6-5; J: TRBJ1-1; CDR3: CASTPGRATEAFF
V: TRBV19; J: TRBJ1-1; CDR3: CASSPSGGVRLTEAFF
V: TRBV27; J: TRBJ1-2; CDR3: CASSLSGSGQGGYTF
V: TRBV29-1; J: TRBJ1-2; CDR3: CSVEGGQGHYGYTF
V: TRBV15; J: TRBJ1-3; CDR3: CATSTGQGNTIYF
V: TRBV4-2; J: TRBJ2-2; CDR3: CASSQEGTTNTGELFF
V: TRBV27; J: TRBJ2-7; CDR3: CASSTGGRYEQYF
V: TRBV4-1; J: TRBJ2-1; CDR3: CATQPGTQSDEQFF
V: TRBV5-1; J: TRBJ2-5; CDR3: CASSLERQGQLQETQYF
V: TRBV2; J: TRBJ1-2; CDR3: CASSEDSSFYGYTF
V: TRBV3-1/TRBV3-2; J: TRBJ1-1; CDR3: CASSPLGGNTEAFF
V: TRBV27; J: TRBJ2-1; CDR3: CASSNQPLAGGNEQFF
V: TRBV21-1; J: TRBJ2-7; CDR3: CASSKKPYYEQYF
V: TRBV14; J: TRBJ1-2; CDR3: CASSQSYGRQGWDYGYTF